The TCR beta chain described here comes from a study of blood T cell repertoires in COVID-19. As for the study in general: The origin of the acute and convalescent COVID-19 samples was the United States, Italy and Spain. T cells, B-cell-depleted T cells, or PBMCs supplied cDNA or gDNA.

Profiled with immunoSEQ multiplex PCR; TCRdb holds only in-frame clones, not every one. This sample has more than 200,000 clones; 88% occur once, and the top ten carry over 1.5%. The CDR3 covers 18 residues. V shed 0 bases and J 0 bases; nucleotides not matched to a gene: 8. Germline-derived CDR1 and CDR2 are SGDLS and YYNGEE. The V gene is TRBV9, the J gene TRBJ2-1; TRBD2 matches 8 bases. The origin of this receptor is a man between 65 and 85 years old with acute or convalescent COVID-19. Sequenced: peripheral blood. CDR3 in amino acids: CASSVAPTSVSSYNEQFF. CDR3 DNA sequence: TGTGCCAGCAGCGTAGCTCCGACTAGCGTGAGCTCCTACAATGAGCAGTTCTTC.